Listed below are T cell receptor beta chains from one sample, sequenced in a study of T cells in localized non-small cell lung cancer. TCRdb's copy holds only in-frame clones and misses some; the assay was immunoSEQ multiplex PCR. Among tens of thousands of clones, about 91% were seen once, and the ten largest hold under 30%. Sample: peripheral blood, taken before any cancer treatment. These TCRs come from a female donor of 60 years or more with stage I lung adenocarcinoma. CDR3s include the opening cysteine and the closing phenylalanine or tryptophan. The order of the fields is J gene, clone size, V gene, D gene, CDR3 protein, CDR3 DNA. The D gene is left open where the match is weak. Size is stated for part of the rows, as once, few or many counts, or as a class when the clone is expanded.

TRBJ1-4,NA,TRBV4-1,NA,CASSPGTYPKEKLFF,TGCGCCAGCAGCCCAGGGACATATCCCAAAGAAAAACTGTTTTTT
TRBJ2-5,NA,TRBV7-9,TRBD1,CASSPGDRGRETQYF,TGTGCCAGCAGCCCGGGGGACAGGGGCCGGGAGACCCAGTACTTC
TRBJ2-1,NA,TRBV6-5,TRBD1,CASSYRKGQGNEQFF,TGTGCCAGCAGTTACCGAAAGGGACAGGGGAATGAGCAGTTCTTC
TRBJ1-3,NA,TRBV30,NA,CAWSASKGGHSGNTIYF,TGTGCCTGGAGTGCTAGTAAAGGGGGGCACTCTGGAAACACCATATATTTT
TRBJ1-5,few,TRBV4-1,NA,CASSQDSGAPQHF,TGCGCCAGCAGCCAAGATTCTGGGGCGCCCCAGCATTTT
TRBJ2-1,few,TRBV28,NA,CASSLRVANEQFF,TGTGCCAGCAGTTTAAGGGTTGCGAATGAGCAGTTCTTC
TRBJ1-1,NA,TRBV6-5,TRBD1,CASRDRASTEAFF,TGTGCCAGCAGAGACAGGGCTAGCACTGAAGCTTTCTTT
TRBJ2-2,few,TRBV7-9,TRBD1,CASRPGQANTGELFF,TGTGCCAGCAGACCGGGACAGGCTAACACCGGGGAGCTGTTTTTT
TRBJ1-2,once,TRBV6-1,NA,CASSELGGGYTF,TGTGCCAGCAGTGAACTTGGGGGTGGCTACACCTTC
TRBJ1-2,NA,TRBV6-5,NA,CASSPGWQGYTF,TGTGCCAGCAGTCCCGGTTGGCAAGGCTACACCTTC
TRBJ2-7,NA,TRBV7-2,TRBD1,CASSLTGISEQYF,TGTGCCAGCAGCTTGACAGGGATCAGCGAGCAGTACTTC
TRBJ1-2,NA,TRBV5-1,TRBD1,CASSPGQNYGYTF,TGCGCCAGCAGCCCGGGACAGAACTATGGCTACACCTTC
TRBJ2-5,NA,TRBV30,NA,CAWSVRRAETQYF,TGTGCCTGGAGTGTCAGGCGGGCAGAGACCCAGTACTTC
TRBJ1-5,NA,TRBV7-2,NA,CASSPYMDQPQHF,TGTGCCAGCAGCCCCTACATGGATCAGCCCCAGCATTTT
TRBJ1-1,NA,TRBV27,NA,CASSPLWRMNTEAFF,TGTGCCAGCAGTCCGCTTTGGAGGATGAACACTGAAGCTTTCTTT
TRBJ1-4,NA,TRBV30,NA,CAWNWGLGEKLFF,TGTGCCTGGAACTGGGGGTTGGGTGAAAAACTGTTTTTT
TRBJ1-2,NA,TRBV5-6,NA,CASSVWTESGYTF,TGTGCCAGCAGCGTATGGACGGAGTCTGGCTACACCTTC
TRBJ2-3,NA,TRBV27,NA,CATGQLTDTQYF,TGTGCCACTGGACAGCTAACAGATACGCAGTATTTT
TRBJ1-5,NA,TRBV10-3,TRBD1,CAINGQGGQPQHF,TGTGCCATCAACGGACAGGGTGGGCAGCCCCAGCATTTT
TRBJ2-2,NA,TRBV11-3,NA,CASSLDIGRSGELFF,TGTGCCAGCAGCTTAGATATAGGGCGTTCCGGGGAGCTGTTTTTT
TRBJ2-2,NA,TRBV19,NA,CASSMTRTEQELFF,TGTGCCAGTAGTATGACAAGAACAGAACAGGAGCTGTTTTTT
TRBJ2-7,NA,TRBV6-5,TRBD2,CASSPHAGGVDEQYF,TGTGCCAGCAGTCCGCACGCGGGGGGAGTCGACGAGCAGTACTTC